This entry describes one T cell receptor beta chain. Its antigen is still unknown. The data belong to a study of PD-1 blockade in classical Hodgkin lymphoma. Germline V gives CDR1 SQVTM, CDR2 ANQGSEA. V lost 4 bases to trimming and J lost 0 bases, with 13 bases between them. The CDR3 has 15 residues. The study, taken as a whole, reports: Reported baseline diversity: healthy donors highest, relapsed/refractory patients lowest. With CD4+ cells, TCR diversity rose significantly by C4D1, but not with CD8+ cells. Among the patients, those starting nivolumab under 1 year after ASCT were excluded.

Repertoires were generated with immunoSEQ multiplex PCR, while TCRdb's copy carries only in-frame clones and drops some. The repertoire holds roughly 60,000 clones, with around nine tenths as singletons. The time point was: cycle 4 day 1 (C4D1), after around six weeks of nivolumab. Each patient experienced a relapse that followed autologous stem cell transplantation, and brentuximab vedotin exposure varied. Patients reached a best response of complete response, partial response or progressive disease. The rearrangement uses TRBV29-1 and TRBJ2-1; D call uncertain. The origin of this receptor is a human donor with classical Hodgkin lymphoma. The sample here was peripheral blood mononuclear cells (PBMCs), taken before the fourth cycle of nivolumab. CDR3 in DNA: TGCAGCGTTGGAGTTGGGCTGGGCTCCTACAATGAGCAGTTCTTC. Translating it yields CSVGVGLGSYNEQFF.